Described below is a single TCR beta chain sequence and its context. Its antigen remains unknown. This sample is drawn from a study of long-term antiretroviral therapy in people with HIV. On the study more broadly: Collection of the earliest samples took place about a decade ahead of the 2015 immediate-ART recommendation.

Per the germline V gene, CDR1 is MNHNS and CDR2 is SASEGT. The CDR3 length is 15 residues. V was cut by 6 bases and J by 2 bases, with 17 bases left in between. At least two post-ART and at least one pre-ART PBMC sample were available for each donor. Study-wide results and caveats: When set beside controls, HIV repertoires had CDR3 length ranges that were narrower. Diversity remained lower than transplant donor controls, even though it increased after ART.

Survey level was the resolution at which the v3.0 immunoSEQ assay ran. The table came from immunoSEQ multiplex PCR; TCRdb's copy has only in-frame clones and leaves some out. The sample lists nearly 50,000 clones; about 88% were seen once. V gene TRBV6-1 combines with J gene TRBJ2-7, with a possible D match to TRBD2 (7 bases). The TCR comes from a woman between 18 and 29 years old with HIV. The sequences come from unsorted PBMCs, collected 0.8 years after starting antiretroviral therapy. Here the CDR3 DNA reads TGTGCCAGCAGCGAAAGGGGGGGGTGGGCCTACGAGCAGTACTTC. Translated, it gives CASSERGGWAYEQYF.